This TCR beta chain was sequenced for a study of CD8+ T cells in alopecia areata. Treatment meaning: oral pan-JAK inhibitor, 5-10 mg twice daily. In its sample, this clone was seen a few times. The sequencing template was cDNA reverse transcribed from extracted RNA. Some clones are missing from TCRdb's copy, which holds only in-frame ones; the method was immunoSEQ multiplex PCR. The sample yields some 180,000 clones, around 51% seen once. The V gene end was trimmed by 4 bases and the J gene end by 3 bases; junction bases not matched to a gene: 3. Germline V gives CDR1 SGHRS, CDR2 YFSETQ. The CDR3 loop spans 13 amino acids.

This material consisted of CD8+ T cells sorted from blood, taken around week 54, from a patient treated with tofacitinib. The chain couples TRBV5-1 to TRBJ1-2; 7 bases map to TRBD1. This sequence originates from a human donor with alopecia areata. CDR3 nucleotide sequence: TGCGCCAGCAGCGACAGGGAGGACTATGGCTACACCTTC. Protein product: CASSDREDYGYTF. Combining the CDR3 with reference TRBV5-1 and TRBJ1-2 gives the whole variable domain KAGVTQTPRYLIKTRGQQVTLSCSPISGHRSVSWYQQTPGQGLQFLFEYFSETQRNKGNFPGRFSGRQFSNSRSEMNVSTLELGDSALYLCASSDREDYGYTFGSGTRLTVV.